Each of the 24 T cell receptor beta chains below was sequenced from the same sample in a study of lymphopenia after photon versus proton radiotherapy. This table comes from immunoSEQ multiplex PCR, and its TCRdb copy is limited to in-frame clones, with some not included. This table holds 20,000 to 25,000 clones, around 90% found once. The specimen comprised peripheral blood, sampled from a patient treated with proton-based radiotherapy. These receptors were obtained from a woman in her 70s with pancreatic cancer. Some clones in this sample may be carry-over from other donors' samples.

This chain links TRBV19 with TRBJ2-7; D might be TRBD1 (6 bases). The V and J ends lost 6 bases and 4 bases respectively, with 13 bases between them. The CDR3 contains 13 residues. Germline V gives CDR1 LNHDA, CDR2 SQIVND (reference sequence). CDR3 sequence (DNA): TGTGCCAGTAGCAGGGGATCGTCATACGAGCAGTACTTC. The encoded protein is CASSRGSSYEQYF.

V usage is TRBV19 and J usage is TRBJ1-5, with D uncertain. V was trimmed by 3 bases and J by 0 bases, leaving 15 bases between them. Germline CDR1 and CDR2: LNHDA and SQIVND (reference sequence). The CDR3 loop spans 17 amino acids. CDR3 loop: CASSISQGDYSNQPQHF. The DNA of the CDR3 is TGTGCCAGTAGTATTAGTCAAGGAGATTATAGCAATCAGCCCCAGCATTTT.

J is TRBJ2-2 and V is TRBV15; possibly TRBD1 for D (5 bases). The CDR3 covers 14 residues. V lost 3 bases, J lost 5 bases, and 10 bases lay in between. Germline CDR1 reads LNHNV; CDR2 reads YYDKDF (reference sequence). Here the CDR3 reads CATSSVGVTGELFF. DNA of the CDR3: TGTGCCACCAGCAGCGTAGGGGTAACCGGGGAGCTGTTTTTT.

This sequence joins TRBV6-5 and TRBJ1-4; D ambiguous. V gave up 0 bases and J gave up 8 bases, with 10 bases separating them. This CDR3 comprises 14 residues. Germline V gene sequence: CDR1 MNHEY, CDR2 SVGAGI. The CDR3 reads CASSYSSRGEKLFF. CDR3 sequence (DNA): TGTGCCAGCAGTTACTCGTCGCGAGGGGAAAAACTGTTTTTT.

The CDR3 region is CASSISAQGGTEAFF. CDR3 sequence (DNA): TGTGCCAGTAGTATAAGCGCACAGGGTGGGACTGAAGCTTTCTTT. The rearrangement joins TRBV19 to TRBJ1-1; tentative D call: TRBD1 (6 bases). V was shortened by 2 bases and J by 5 bases, with 15 bases between the two germline ends. The V gene's germline CDR1 is LNHDA and CDR2 SQIVND (reference sequence). The CDR3 sequence is 15 residues long.

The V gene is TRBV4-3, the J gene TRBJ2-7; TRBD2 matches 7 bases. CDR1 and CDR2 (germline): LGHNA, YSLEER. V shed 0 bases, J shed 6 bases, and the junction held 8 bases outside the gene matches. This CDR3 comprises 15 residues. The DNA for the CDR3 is TGCGCCAGCAGCCAAGAGAGGCCAGCGGGAAGCGAGCAGTACTTC. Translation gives CASSQERPAGSEQYF.

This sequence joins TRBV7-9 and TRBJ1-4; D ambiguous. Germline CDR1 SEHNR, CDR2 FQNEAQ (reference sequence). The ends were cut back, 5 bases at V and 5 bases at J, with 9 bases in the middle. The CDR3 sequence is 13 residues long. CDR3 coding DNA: TGTGCCAGCAGCATAAACGAAAATGAAAAACTGTTTTTT. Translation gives CASSINENEKLFF.

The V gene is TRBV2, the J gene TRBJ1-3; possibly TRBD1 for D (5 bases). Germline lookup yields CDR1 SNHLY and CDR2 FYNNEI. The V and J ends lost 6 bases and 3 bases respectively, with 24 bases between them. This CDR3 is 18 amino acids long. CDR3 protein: CASRWGTPGTGGGNTIYF. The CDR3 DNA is TGTGCCAGCAGATGGGGTACCCCCGGGACCGGTGGTGGAAACACCATATATTTT.

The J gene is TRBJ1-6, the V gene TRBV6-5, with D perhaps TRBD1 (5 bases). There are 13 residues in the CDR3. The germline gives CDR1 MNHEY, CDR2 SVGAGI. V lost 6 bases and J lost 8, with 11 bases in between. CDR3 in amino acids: CASRRGGDSPLHF. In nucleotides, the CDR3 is TGTGCCAGCAGGCGGGGGGGAGATTCACCCCTCCACTTT.

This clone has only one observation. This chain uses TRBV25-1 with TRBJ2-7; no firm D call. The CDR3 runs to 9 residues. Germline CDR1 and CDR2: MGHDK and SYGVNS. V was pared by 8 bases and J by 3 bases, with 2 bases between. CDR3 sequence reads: CASGYEQYF. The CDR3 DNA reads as TGTGCCAGCGGCTACGAGCAGTACTTC.

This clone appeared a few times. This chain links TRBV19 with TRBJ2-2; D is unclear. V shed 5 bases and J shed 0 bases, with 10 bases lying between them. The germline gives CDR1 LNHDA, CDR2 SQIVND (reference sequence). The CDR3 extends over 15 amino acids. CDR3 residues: CASSATRSNTGELFF. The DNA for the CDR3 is TGTGCCAGTAGTGCGACTCGTTCGAACACCGGGGAGCTGTTTTTT.

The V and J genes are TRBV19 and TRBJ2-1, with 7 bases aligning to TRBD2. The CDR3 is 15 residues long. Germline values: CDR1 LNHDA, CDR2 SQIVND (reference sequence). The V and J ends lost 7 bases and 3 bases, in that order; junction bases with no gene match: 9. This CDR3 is CASIGASGLYNEQFF. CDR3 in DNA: TGTGCCAGTATCGGAGCTAGCGGACTCTACAATGAGCAGTTCTTC.

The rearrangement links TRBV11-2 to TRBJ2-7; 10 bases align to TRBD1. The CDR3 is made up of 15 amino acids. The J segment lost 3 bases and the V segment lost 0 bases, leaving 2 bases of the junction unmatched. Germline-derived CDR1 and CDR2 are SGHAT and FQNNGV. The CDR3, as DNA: TGTGCCAGCAGCTTAGACCGGGACAGGGGCTACGAGCAGTACTTC. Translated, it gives CASSLDRDRGYEQYF.

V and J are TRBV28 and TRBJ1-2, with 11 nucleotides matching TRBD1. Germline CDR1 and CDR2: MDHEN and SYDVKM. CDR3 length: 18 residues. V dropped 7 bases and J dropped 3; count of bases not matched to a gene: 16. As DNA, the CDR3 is TGTGCCAGCAAGCCTGTAGGACAGGGGGCTTTGCGGGACTATGGCTACACCTTC. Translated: CASKPVGQGALRDYGYTF.

The CDR3 spells CASRGMTGGMEPQHF. Here the CDR3 DNA reads TGTGCCAGCAGGGGAATGACAGGGGGCATGGAGCCCCAGCATTTT. V gene TRBV6-1 combines with J gene TRBJ1-5; the match to TRBD1 covers 10 bases. This CDR3 has 15 residues. CDR1 and CDR2 from the germline V gene are MNHNS and SASEGT. V lost 6 bases to trimming and J lost 8 bases; unmatched junction nucleotides: 10.

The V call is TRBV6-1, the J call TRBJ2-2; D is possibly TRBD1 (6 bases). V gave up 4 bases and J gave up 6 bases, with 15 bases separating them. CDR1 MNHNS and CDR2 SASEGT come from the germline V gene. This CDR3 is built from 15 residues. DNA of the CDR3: TGTGCCAGCAGTGTTTTACAGGGTGGGGCCGGGGAGCTGTTTTTT. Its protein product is CASSVLQGGAGELFF.

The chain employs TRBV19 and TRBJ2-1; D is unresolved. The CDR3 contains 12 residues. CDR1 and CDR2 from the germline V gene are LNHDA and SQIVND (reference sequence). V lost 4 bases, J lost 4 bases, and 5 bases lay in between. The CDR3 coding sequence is TGTGCCAGTAGTACCCAGTACAATGAGCAGTTCTTC. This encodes CASSTQYNEQFF.

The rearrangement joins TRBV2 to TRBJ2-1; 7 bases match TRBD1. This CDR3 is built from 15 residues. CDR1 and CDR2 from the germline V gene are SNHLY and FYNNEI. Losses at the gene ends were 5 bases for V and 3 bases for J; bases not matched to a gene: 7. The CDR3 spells CASSPRDSYYNEQFF. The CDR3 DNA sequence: TGTGCCAGCAGTCCCCGGGACAGCTACTACAATGAGCAGTTCTTC.

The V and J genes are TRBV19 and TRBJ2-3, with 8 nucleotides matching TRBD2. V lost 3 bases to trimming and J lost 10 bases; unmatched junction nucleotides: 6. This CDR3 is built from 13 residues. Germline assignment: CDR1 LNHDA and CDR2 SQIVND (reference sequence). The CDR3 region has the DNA TGTGCCAGTAGTATCCCGGGAGGGCCTCCGCAGTATTTT. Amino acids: CASSIPGGPPQYF.

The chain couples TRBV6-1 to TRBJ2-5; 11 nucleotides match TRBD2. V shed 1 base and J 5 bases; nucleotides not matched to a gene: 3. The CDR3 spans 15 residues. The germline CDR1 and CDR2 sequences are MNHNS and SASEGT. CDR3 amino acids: CASSEGLAGGETQYF. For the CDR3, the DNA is TGTGCCAGCAGTGAAGGGCTAGCGGGAGGCGAGACCCAGTACTTC.

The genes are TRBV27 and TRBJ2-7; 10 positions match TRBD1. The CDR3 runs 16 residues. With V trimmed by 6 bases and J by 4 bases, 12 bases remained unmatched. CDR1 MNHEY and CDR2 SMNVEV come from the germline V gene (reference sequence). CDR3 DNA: TGTGCCAGCAGACCGAAATCCGGGACAGGGGAATACGAGCAGTACTTC. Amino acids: CASRPKSGTGEYEQYF.

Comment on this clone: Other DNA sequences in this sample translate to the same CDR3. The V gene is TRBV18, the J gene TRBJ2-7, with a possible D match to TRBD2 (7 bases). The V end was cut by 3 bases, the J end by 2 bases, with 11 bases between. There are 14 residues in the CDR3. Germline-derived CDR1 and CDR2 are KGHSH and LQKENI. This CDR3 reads CASSPRGAPYEQYF. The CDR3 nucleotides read TGTGCCAGCTCACCCCGGGGGGCCCCCTACGAGCAGTACTTC.

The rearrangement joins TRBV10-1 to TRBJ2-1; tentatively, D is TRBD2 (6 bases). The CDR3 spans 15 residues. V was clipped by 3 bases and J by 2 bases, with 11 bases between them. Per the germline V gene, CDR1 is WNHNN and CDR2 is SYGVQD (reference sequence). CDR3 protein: CASSEAPGAYNEQFF. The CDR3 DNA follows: TGCGCCAGCAGTGAAGCCCCGGGAGCCTACAATGAGCAGTTCTTC.

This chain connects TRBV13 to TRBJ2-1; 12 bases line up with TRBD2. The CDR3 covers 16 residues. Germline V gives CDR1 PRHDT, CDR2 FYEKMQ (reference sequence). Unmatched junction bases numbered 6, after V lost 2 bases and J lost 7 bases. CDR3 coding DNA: TGTGCCAGCAGCTTACTTGGGACTAGCGGGTTTAATGAGCAGTTCTTC. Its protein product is CASSLLGTSGFNEQFF.